A single sample is the source of the 31 T cell receptor beta chains below, sequenced in a study of T cells in Graves' hyperthyroidism and ophthalmopathy. Template material for amplifying TCR beta CDR3 regions consisted of RNA transcripts. Researchers ran a first-round RT-PCR on the TCR CDR3 using the HTBI primer set. TCRdb re-called the multiplex PCR reads with MiXCR, one entry per CDR3 protein. The repertoire consists of fewer than 850,000 distinct CDR3 sequences, with about 18% occurring once and the leading ten covering roughly a sixth. Sequenced material: blood. Receptors originate from a man over 45 with Graves' hyperthyroidism.

The chain uses TRBV27 and TRBJ2-7; D assignment may be TRBD1 or TRBD2 (7 bases each). The V gene's germline CDR1 is MNHEY and CDR2 SMNVEV (reference sequence). The CDR3 loop spans 18 amino acids. V was shortened by 5 bases and J by 3 bases, with 26 bases between the two germline ends. The DNA of the CDR3 is TGTGCCAGCAGTCCCCGGGCGACAGGGACTACTATCAGCTACGAGCAGTACTTC. This sequence encodes CASSPRATGTTISYEQYF.

The sample holds many counts of this clonotype. This chain uses TRBV28 with TRBJ1-6; 12 bases are a match to TRBD1. Germline V gene lookup returns CDR1 MDHEN and CDR2 SYDVKM. V gave up 6 bases and J gave up 10 bases; unmatched junction bases: 13. This CDR3 comprises 17 residues. The CDR3 region is CASRVPGQGAKRSPLHF. For the CDR3, the DNA is TGTGCCAGCAGAGTACCGGGACAGGGGGCAAAGAGATCACCCCTCCACTTT.

The chain is built from TRBV19 and TRBJ2-1; D is undetermined. Per the germline V gene, CDR1 is LNHDA and CDR2 is SQIVND (reference sequence). Trimming stripped 6 bases from V and 0 bases from J, with 12 bases between. The CDR3 has 15 amino acids. CDR3 protein: CASRGSSSSYNEQFF. CDR3 nucleotides: TGTGCCAGTAGGGGCTCCAGCAGCTCCTACAATGAGCAGTTCTTC.

This clonotype occurred a few times. CDR3 in amino acids: CASDAGAGNTIYF. The DNA of the CDR3 is TGTGCCAGCGATGCAGGAGCTGGAAACACCATATATTTT. This chain uses TRBV6-1 with TRBJ1-3, with D unresolved. Germline CDR1 reads MNHNS; CDR2 reads SASEGT. V dropped 8 bases and J dropped 2 bases, with 10 bases sitting between them. The CDR3 extends over 13 amino acids.

The chain uses TRBV27 and TRBJ2-3; the D gene is possibly TRBD2 (6 bases). Germline lookup yields CDR1 MNHEY and CDR2 SMNVEV (reference sequence). V was trimmed by 6 bases and J by 2 bases, leaving 9 bases between them. This CDR3 has 13 residues. CDR3 coding DNA: TGTGCCAGCAGGGACTACGACACAGATACGCAGTATTTT. As protein: CASRDYDTDTQYF.

This clonotype was recorded at least ten times. The genes are TRBV6-1 and TRBJ2-2; TRBD2 might be the D (5 bases). CDR1 is MNHNS and CDR2 is SASEGT in the germline V gene. This CDR3 is built from 14 residues. V was clipped by 8 bases and J by 5 bases, with 15 bases between them. The chain's CDR3 is CASSAGGFTGELFF. The DNA for the CDR3 is TGTGCCAGCTCTGCGGGTGGATTTACCGGGGAGCTGTTTTTT.

This clonotype was counted between two and nine times. V gene TRBV20-1 combines with J gene TRBJ1-3, with D possibly being TRBD1 (5 bases). The CDR3 sequence is 16 residues long. With 2 bases removed from V and 1 base from J, the gap between germline ends came to 15 bases. Germline V CDR1 and CDR2: DFQATT, SNEGSKA (reference sequence). CDR3 sequence reads: CSARMAGGRSGNTIYF. The CDR3 DNA reads TGCAGTGCTAGAATGGCGGGGGGACGATCTGGAAACACCATATATTTT.

The rearrangement joins TRBV6-2 or TRBV6-3 to TRBJ2-7; D may match TRBD1 or TRBD2 (5 bases each). Deletions cut 6 bases from V and 2 bases from J, with 14 bases between. CDR1 and CDR2 from the germline V gene are MNHEY and SVGEGT. CDR3 length equals 14 residues. The CDR3 sequence is CASSHRDATYEQYF. The CDR3 coding sequence is TGTGCCAGCAGCCACCGGGACGCCACCTACGAGCAGTACTTC.

In its sample, this clonotype was seen a few times. The chain couples TRBV12-3 or TRBV12-4 to TRBJ2-2; D gene uncertain. The CDR3 sequence is 13 residues long. The V and J ends lost 7 bases and 5 bases respectively, with 11 bases between them. The CDR3 loop is CASTPLGTGELFF. The CDR3 bases are TGTGCCAGCACCCCTCTCGGAACCGGGGAGCTGTTTTTT.

The chain couples TRBV7-2 to TRBJ2-6, with 7 nucleotides matching TRBD1. This CDR3 is built from 19 residues. Germline CDR1 and CDR2: SGHTA and FQGNSA. V gave up 5 bases and J gave up 0 bases; unmatched junction bases: 13. This chain's CDR3 is CASSLWLGQPSSGANVLTF. The CDR3 DNA follows: TGTGCCAGCAGCCTTTGGCTGGGACAGCCCAGCTCTGGGGCCAACGTCCTGACTTTC. The whole variable domain, filled in from reference TRBV7-2 and TRBJ2-6, reads GAGVSQSPSNKVTEKGKDVELRCDPISGHTALYWYRQSLGQGLEFLIYFQGNSAPDKSGLPSDRFSAERTGGSVSTLTIQRTQQEDSAVYLCASSLWLGQPSSGANVLTFGAGSRLTVL.

This clonotype turned up a few times. V and J are TRBV27 and TRBJ2-7, with D perhaps matching TRBD1 (6 bases). CDR1 is MNHEY and CDR2 is SMNVEV in the germline V gene (reference sequence). Between the trimmed V and J ends, which lost 6 bases and 4 bases, there was a span of 16 bases. The CDR3 is 14 amino acids. The CDR3 region is CASSLTGRGYEQYF. In DNA, the CDR3 is TGTGCCAGCAGCCTAACAGGAAGGGGGTACGAGCAGTACTTC.

The chain combines TRBV11-2 with TRBJ2-7, with TRBD1 as a possible D gene (7 bases). This CDR3 has 15 amino acids. V lost 5 bases, J lost 4 bases, and 18 bases lay in between. Germline V gene data show CDR1 as SGHAT and CDR2 as FQNNGV. DNA for the CDR3: TGTGCCAGCAGCCCCAGAGAGGGGGCGGGGTACGAGCAGTACTTC. Translation gives CASSPREGAGYEQYF.

This clonotype occurred a few times. The V call is TRBV14, the J call TRBJ2-7, with a possible D match to TRBD1 (5 bases). Germline CDR1 and CDR2: SGHDN and FVKESK. The CDR3 is made up of 18 amino acids. V was cut by 0 bases and J by 2 bases, with 20 bases left in between. The CDR3 bases are TGTGCCAGCAGCCAAGATCTGATAGGACAAGGGCATCCCTACGAGCAGTACTTC. This codes for CASSQDLIGQGHPYEQYF.

V gene TRBV27 combines with J gene TRBJ2-2, with TRBD1 matching 9 bases. The length of the CDR3 is 14 residues. Trimming took 7 bases from V and 3 from J; bases not matched to a gene: 3. Germline V lookup: CDR1 MNHEY, CDR2 SMNVEV (reference sequence). The CDR3 sequence is CASTRQGDTGELFF. DNA for the CDR3: TGTGCCAGCACCCGACAGGGGGACACCGGGGAGCTGTTTTTT.

This clonotype was counted only a few times. J is TRBJ2-1 and V is TRBV4-1; TRBD1 might be the D (6 bases). Germline V lookup: CDR1 MGHRA, CDR2 YSYEKL. V was pared by 1 base and J by 12 bases, with 16 bases between. The CDR3 has 14 residues. The CDR3 DNA reads as TGCGCCAGCAGCCAAGCCCGACAGGACCCAGGGCAGTTCTTC. This encodes CASSQARQDPGQFF.

This clonotype was detected ten times or more. The chain has TRBV28 and TRBJ2-3; no clear D. Germline lookup yields CDR1 MDHEN and CDR2 SYDVKM. Between the trimmed V and J ends, which lost 6 bases and 6 bases, there was a span of 10 bases. CDR3 length equals 12 residues. The CDR3 bases are TGTGCCAGCAGACAAGCTTTTGATACGCAGTATTTT. Translated: CASRQAFDTQYF.

This clonotype was detected many times. The chain uses TRBV28 and TRBJ2-1; 8 positions agree with TRBD2. Germline CDR1 MDHEN, CDR2 SYDVKM. The junction had 13 bases not matched to a gene; V was cut back by 3 bases and J by 0 bases. CDR3 length: 19 residues. CDR3 region: CASSFPGLGTLSSYNEQFF. As DNA, the CDR3 is TGTGCCAGCAGTTTCCCGGGACTAGGTACCTTGAGCTCCTACAATGAGCAGTTCTTC.

The chain is built from TRBV10-2 and TRBJ2-1; 8 bases agree with TRBD2. After removal of 0 bases from V and 6 bases from J, the junction contained 4 bases not matched to a gene. The germline V gene has CDR1 WSHSY and CDR2 SAAADI. CDR3 length: 15 residues. The CDR3 sequence is CASSESSGSFNEQFF. CDR3 in DNA: TGCGCCAGCAGTGAGTCGAGCGGGAGCTTCAATGAGCAGTTCTTC.

This clonotype was seen ten or more times. This rearrangement joins TRBV3-1 to TRBJ1-6; D gene unclear. CDR3 length equals 16 residues. CDR1 and CDR2 (germline): LGHDT, YNNKEL (reference sequence). The V end was cut by 4 bases, the J end by 0 bases, with 10 bases between. CDR3 residues: CASSRGRSSYNSPLHF. The CDR3 DNA follows: TGTGCCAGCAGCCGCGGTCGGAGCTCCTATAATTCACCCCTCCACTTT.

A few counts support this clonotype. This rearrangement joins TRBV28 to TRBJ1-2; D gene uncertain. This CDR3 region has 13 residues. The V gene lost 5 bases and the J gene lost 14 bases, with 21 bases spanning the gap. Germline CDR1 and CDR2: MDHEN and SYDVKM. Here the CDR3 DNA reads TGTGCCAGCAGTACTTCCACGTTCTTGGGTAGAACCTTC. Translated, it gives CASSTSTFLGRTF.

This rearrangement joins TRBV7-2 to TRBJ2-3; TRBD2 is a possible D gene (6 bases). Germline V gene sequence: CDR1 SGHTA, CDR2 FQGNSA. The length of the CDR3 is 15 residues. V was trimmed by 5 bases and J by 3 bases, leaving 15 bases between them. CDR3 in DNA: TGTGCCAGCAGCATTAGCGGTCCAAGTACAGATACGCAGTATTTT. Its translation is CASSISGPSTDTQYF.

At least ten counts were recorded for this clonotype. The chain carries TRBV19 and TRBJ2-7; tentatively, D is TRBD1 or TRBD2 (5 bases each). The germline V gene encodes CDR1 LNHDA and CDR2 SQIVND (reference sequence). The CDR3 length is 16 residues. Trimming pared 2 bases from V and 3 bases from J, leaving 17 bases between. CDR3 loop: CASSILEGRGHYEQYF. CDR3 nucleotides: TGTGCCAGTAGTATACTCGAGGGGCGCGGACACTACGAGCAGTACTTC.

This clonotype was observed a handful of times. The J gene is TRBJ1-6, the V gene TRBV6-1, with 9 nucleotides matching TRBD1. In germline, CDR1 is MNHNS, CDR2 SASEGT. The CDR3 consists of 14 residues. J lost 8 bases, V lost 7 bases, and 6 bases had no gene match. DNA of the CDR3: TGTGCCAGCACCGGACAGGGGATGTATTCACCCCTCCACTTT. Its protein is CASTGQGMYSPLHF.

This clonotype was seen repeatedly, ten times or more. The rearrangement joins TRBV28 to TRBJ2-3, with unresolved D. CDR3 size: 15 residues. V lost 3 bases and J lost 10, with 20 bases in between. Germline CDR1 reads MDHEN; CDR2 reads SYDVKM. CDR3 loop: CASSFLDSGSPSQYF. The DNA for the CDR3 is TGTGCCAGCAGTTTCCTCGACTCCGGTAGTCCTTCGCAGTATTTT.

This clonotype was found many times. The chain employs TRBV28 and TRBJ1-3; no reliable D call. The CDR3 length is 13 residues. The V end lost 3 bases, the J end lost 4 bases, and 7 bases lay between the germline ends. From germline, CDR1 is MDHEN and CDR2 SYDVKM. In DNA, the CDR3 is TGTGCCAGCAGTTTTAGTTCAGGAAACACCATATATTTT. Translation: CASSFSSGNTIYF.

Many counts were recorded for this clonotype. The genes are TRBV19 and TRBJ2-5; possible D gene TRBD2, 6 bases. The germline V and J ends were trimmed by 3 bases and 4 bases, with 15 bases remaining between them. This CDR3 has 15 residues. CDR1 is LNHDA, CDR2 SQIVND, per germline (reference sequence). This CDR3 reads CASSISSTRRETQYF. In DNA, the CDR3 is TGTGCCAGTAGTATTAGCTCGACTAGAAGAGAGACCCAGTACTTC.

There are many counts of this clonotype. The chain is built from TRBV12-3 or TRBV12-4 and TRBJ1-2; D remains ambiguous. This CDR3 region has 13 residues. Trimming took off 5 bases at V and 3 bases at J, with 10 bases between the two ends. CDR3 protein: CASSPSPDYGYTF. In DNA, the CDR3 is TGTGCCAGCAGTCCATCACCTGACTATGGCTACACCTTC.

This clonotype occurred a few times. The chain combines TRBV14 with TRBJ2-7; D uncertain. V lost 4 bases to trimming and J lost 3 bases, with 25 bases between them. This CDR3 region has 18 residues. Looked up from germline, CDR1 is SGHDN and CDR2 is FVKESK. The DNA for the CDR3 is TGTGCCAGCAGCCGAGAAGCTCGGACCTCTAACTTCCTCTACGAGCAGTACTTC. It specifies CASSREARTSNFLYEQYF. The full variable domain, in which reference TRBV14 and TRBJ2-7 provide the parts outside the CDR3, is EAGVTQFPSHSVIEKGQTVTLRCDPISGHDNLYWYRRVMGKEIKFLLHFVKESKQDESGMPNNRFLAERTGGTYSTLKVQPAELEDSGVYFCASSREARTSNFLYEQYFGPGTRLTVT.

This clonotype was recorded many times. The J gene is TRBJ2-5, the V gene TRBV14; no definite D call. Germline V gene lookup returns CDR1 SGHDN and CDR2 FVKESK. V was shortened by 4 bases and J by 0 bases, with 9 bases between the two germline ends. This CDR3 region has 14 residues. CDR3: CASSRDSNQETQYF. The CDR3 region has the DNA TGTGCCAGCAGCCGAGACTCAAACCAAGAGACCCAGTACTTC.

This clonotype was seen only a few times. V gene TRBV3-1 combines with J gene TRBJ2-7, with D uncertain. V was cut by 0 bases and J by 5 bases, with 11 bases left in between. Germline CDR1 LGHDT, CDR2 YNNKEL (reference sequence). The CDR3 extends over 14 amino acids. The CDR3 sequence: CASSQDRPENEQYF. The DNA for the CDR3 is TGTGCCAGCAGCCAAGATCGCCCCGAAAACGAGCAGTACTTC.

This clonotype showed up many times. The chain combines TRBV29-1 with TRBJ2-1, with 7 nucleotides matching TRBD1. CDR1 is SQVTM and CDR2 is ANQGSEA in the germline V gene. J gave up 1 base and V 3 bases, and 6 bases lay outside the gene matches. The CDR3 totals 15 residues. The CDR3 coding sequence is TGCAGCGTTGACGGGACAGCTCTATCCTACAATGAGCAGTTCTTC. It encodes CSVDGTALSYNEQFF.